The 25 T cell receptor beta chains presented below share a single source sample, sequenced in a study of cytomegalovirus exposure and HLA in healthy donors. Profiled with immunoSEQ multiplex PCR; TCRdb holds only in-frame clones, not every one. Of about 130,000 clones detected, 75% to 90% appear once; the ten largest clones hold approximately 10%. Sequencing was done on a sample of PBMCs. These receptors all come from a woman younger than 35 in good health and CMV-seropositive.

This clone was found a few times. The chain has TRBV28 and TRBJ1-1; no reliable D call. CDR3 size: 13 residues. Germline loops: CDR1 MDHEN, CDR2 SYDVKM. V was clipped by 3 bases and J by 4 bases, with 9 bases between them. The CDR3 reads CASSFGMGTEAFF. The CDR3 nucleotides are TGTGCCAGCAGTTTCGGGATGGGCACTGAAGCTTTCTTT.

This sequence joins TRBV5-1 and TRBJ2-7, with TRBD2 matching over 10 bases. This CDR3 contains 15 residues. In germline, CDR1 is SGHRS, CDR2 YFSETQ. The trim removed 4 bases at V and 9 bases at J, leaving 13 bases unmatched. The CDR3 DNA reads as TGCGCCAGCAGCCTCCCCGTCAGCGGGGGGGAACGGCAGTACTTC. Translated: CASSLPVSGGERQYF.

With regard to this clone: Other DNA sequences in this sample translate to the same CDR3. The chain links TRBV9 to TRBJ2-2; 8 nucleotides align to TRBD1. The CDR3 contains 14 residues. V shed 3 bases, J shed 5 bases, and the junction held 3 bases outside the gene matches. Looked up from germline, CDR1 is SGDLS and CDR2 is YYNGEE. CDR3 amino acids: CASSGQGITGELFF. As DNA, the CDR3 is TGTGCCAGCAGCGGACAGGGGATAACCGGGGAGCTGTTTTTT.

This clone occurred a few times. The V and J genes are TRBV6-1 and TRBJ1-2, with 7 bases fitting TRBD1. J was trimmed by 3 bases and V by 2 bases; bases with no gene match: 15. There are 18 residues in the CDR3. CDR1 MNHNS and CDR2 SASEGT come from the germline V gene. The DNA of the CDR3 is TGTGCCAGCAGTGAAAACTTTTACGGGCAGGGGGAGTACTATGGCTACACCTTC. Amino acid sequence: CASSENFYGQGEYYGYTF.

The V gene is TRBV4-3, the J gene TRBJ2-7; 10 bases fit TRBD1. There are 15 residues in the CDR3. The germline CDR1 and CDR2 sequences are LGHNA and YSLEER. V lost 0 bases and J lost 6; bases outside the gene matches: 5. CDR3 sequence: CASSQERQGAFEQYF. CDR3 sequence (DNA): TGCGCCAGCAGCCAAGAGAGACAGGGGGCTTTCGAGCAGTACTTC.

This clone was recorded once. The V call is TRBV4-2, the J call TRBJ1-2; D ambiguous. The CDR3 is made up of 13 amino acids. Per the germline V gene, CDR1 is LGHNA and CDR2 is YNFKEQ. V gave up 3 bases and J gave up 8 bases, with 13 bases separating them. The CDR3 loop reads CASSHLGAPGYTF. The CDR3 coding sequence is TGTGCCAGCAGCCACCTCGGTGCACCCGGCTACACCTTC.

This clone was seen more than once but under ten times. Other nucleotide sequences in the sample specify the same CDR3. V usage is TRBV19 and J usage is TRBJ1-1; TRBD1 is a possible D gene (5 bases). This CDR3 comprises 10 residues. Per germline, CDR1 LNHDA and CDR2 SQIVND (reference sequence). Trimming stripped 6 bases from V and 8 bases from J, with 7 bases between. CDR3 DNA: TGTGCCAGTAGGGGGCCCGAAGCTTTCTTT. Encoded protein: CASRGPEAFF.

J is TRBJ2-3 and V is TRBV4-3; 8 bases are a match to TRBD1. Trimming removed 4 bases from V and 11 bases from J; junction bases left unmatched: 2. CDR3 size: 11 residues. In germline, CDR1 is LGHNA, CDR2 YSLEER. For the CDR3, the DNA is TGCGCCAGCAGCCGGGACAGGCGGCAGTATTTT. It translates to CASSRDRRQYF.

CDR3: CASSLSFGDIASYEQYF. The CDR3 DNA reads as TGTGCCAGCTCACTATCATTCGGGGACATTGCCTCCTACGAGCAGTACTTC. The V gene is TRBV18, the J gene TRBJ2-7; a weak D match, TRBD1 (6 bases). Germline CDR1 KGHSH, CDR2 LQKENI. The CDR3 sequence is 17 residues long. V gave up 4 bases and J gave up 0 bases, with 19 bases separating them.

The gene calls are TRBV9 and TRBJ1-1, with a tentative D call TRBD1 (5 bases). The germline V gene encodes CDR1 SGDLS and CDR2 YYNGEE. The CDR3 has 16 amino acids. Trimming removed 2 bases from V and 4 bases from J, with 18 bases in between. This chain's CDR3 is CASSVYQGYLSTEAFF. For the CDR3, the DNA is TGTGCCAGCAGCGTCTACCAGGGCTACCTAAGCACTGAAGCTTTCTTT.

This chain connects TRBV4-2 to TRBJ1-2; tentatively, D is TRBD1 (5 bases). Trimming took off 0 bases at V and 0 bases at J, with 8 bases between the two ends. There are 15 residues in the CDR3. CDR1 and CDR2 from the germline V gene are LGHNA and YNFKEQ. CDR3 loop: CASSQDRVANYGYTF. CDR3 bases: TGTGCCAGCAGCCAAGACAGGGTAGCTAACTATGGCTACACCTTC.

V and J are TRBV28 and TRBJ1-1; D is perhaps TRBD1 (6 bases). The CDR3 consists of 13 residues. V was pared by 5 bases and J by 5 bases, with 12 bases between. Per the germline V gene, CDR1 is MDHEN and CDR2 is SYDVKM. The CDR3 loop is CASSPSGVTEAFF. The CDR3 nucleotides read TGTGCCAGCAGTCCTTCAGGGGTAACTGAAGCTTTCTTT.

The chain carries TRBV19 and TRBJ1-2; the D is unclear. The V and J ends lost 7 bases and 1 base respectively, with 16 bases between them. The CDR3 is 15 amino acids. Germline V gene data show CDR1 as LNHDA and CDR2 as SQIVND (reference sequence). The CDR3 spells CASTPGSPINYGYTF. Written as DNA, the CDR3 is TGTGCCAGTACCCCCGGGTCACCCATTAACTATGGCTACACCTTC.

The J gene is TRBJ1-5, the V gene TRBV7-2; 10 bases line up with TRBD1. CDR1 and CDR2 (germline): SGHTA, FQGNSA. The CDR3 length is 15 residues. J gave up 5 bases and V 3 bases, and 4 bases lay outside the gene matches. This chain's CDR3 is CASSFDRGLYQPQHF. The CDR3 nucleotides read TGTGCCAGCAGCTTCGACAGGGGGCTATATCAGCCCCAGCATTTT.

V gene TRBV6-4 combines with J gene TRBJ2-7; the D gene is possibly TRBD1 (5 bases). The CDR3 length is 15 residues. The germline V gene has CDR1 MRHNA and CDR2 SNTAGT. Trimming stripped 6 bases from V and 1 base from J, with 16 bases between. The CDR3 DNA reads TGTGCCAGCAGGCTGCGACAGCCTGATTCCTACGAGCAGTACTTC. Residues: CASRLRQPDSYEQYF.

J is TRBJ2-3 and V is TRBV5-4; D uncertain. This CDR3 has 14 amino acids. Germline V gives CDR1 SGHNT, CDR2 YYREEE (reference sequence). The V gene lost 0 bases and the J gene lost 2 bases, with 7 bases spanning the gap. CDR3 DNA sequence: TGTGCCAGCAGCTTGGACCTAGTCACAGATACGCAGTATTTT. Its translation: CASSLDLVTDTQYF.

The CDR3 coding sequence is TGTGCCAGCAGCCTCGGCGACAGGTCTACTGAAGCTTTCTTT. It encodes CASSLGDRSTEAFF. The V call is TRBV7-6, the J call TRBJ1-1; TRBD1 might be the D (6 bases). Germline-derived CDR1 and CDR2 are SGHVS and FNYEAQ. Trimming removed 5 bases from V and 5 bases from J, with 15 bases in between. The CDR3 sequence is 14 residues long.

The gene calls are TRBV6-1 and TRBJ2-5, with D tentatively TRBD2 (6 bases). Germline CDR1 and CDR2: MNHNS and SASEGT. This CDR3 has 13 amino acids. V lost 5 bases to trimming and J lost 6 bases, with 13 bases between them. The CDR3 nucleotides are TGTGCCAGCAGTTCCGGGGGTGTGAAGACCCAGTACTTC. As protein: CASSSGGVKTQYF.

V usage is TRBV7-3 and J usage is TRBJ2-1; TRBD2 agrees at 11 bases. V was pared by 0 bases and J by 7 bases, with 2 bases of the junction left unmatched. The CDR3 runs 15 residues. Germline CDR1 is SGHTA and CDR2 is FQGTGA. CDR3 coding DNA: TGTGCCAGCAGCTTAACAGGGACTAGCGGTAATGAGCAGTTCTTC. It codes for CASSLTGTSGNEQFF. Variable domain in full (rest from reference TRBV7-3 and TRBJ2-1): GAGVSQTPSNKVTEKGKYVELRCDPISGHTALYWYRQSLGQGPEFLIYFQGTGAADDSGLPNDRFFAVRPEGSVSTLKIQRTERGDSAVYLCASSLTGTSGNEQFFGPGTRLTVL.

The genes are TRBV2 and TRBJ2-1; the D gene is possibly TRBD1 (6 bases). Per the germline V gene, CDR1 is SNHLY and CDR2 is FYNNEI. V was trimmed by 6 bases and J by 6 bases, leaving 12 bases between them. This CDR3 comprises 13 residues. The CDR3 nucleotides are TGTGCCAGCAGCACCGACAGGTTCAATGAGCAGTTCTTC. It is translated as CASSTDRFNEQFF.

The genes are TRBV28 and TRBJ1-5; weak D call: TRBD1 (5 bases). V dropped 5 bases and J dropped 7 bases, with 18 bases sitting between them. Germline V gene lookup returns CDR1 MDHEN and CDR2 SYDVKM. This CDR3 has 15 amino acids. CDR3 residues: CASSPARVRGQPQHF. The CDR3 region has the DNA TGTGCCAGCAGTCCCGCCAGGGTCCGGGGGCAGCCCCAGCATTTT.

The chain is built from TRBV5-1 and TRBJ1-3; the match to TRBD1 covers 9 bases. This CDR3 region has 15 residues. V lost 2 bases to trimming and J lost 2 bases; unmatched junction nucleotides: 2. In germline, CDR1 is SGHRS, CDR2 YFSETQ. DNA for the CDR3: TGCGCCAGCAGCTTTTGGACAGGGGCTGGAAACACCATATATTTT. It codes for CASSFWTGAGNTIYF.

The J gene is TRBJ2-3, the V gene TRBV6-5; 8 bases line up with TRBD1. Germline CDR1 is MNHEY and CDR2 is SVGAGI. This CDR3 has 14 amino acids. The trim removed 6 bases at V and 6 bases at J, leaving 8 bases unmatched. The CDR3 is CASRLDRVEDTQYF. For the CDR3, the DNA is TGTGCCAGCAGGTTGGACAGGGTAGAGGATACGCAGTATTTT.

The genes are TRBV7-6 and TRBJ2-5; D gene ambiguous. V lost 5 bases to trimming and J lost 2 bases, with 15 bases between them. This CDR3 has 15 amino acids. The germline CDR1 and CDR2 sequences are SGHVS and FNYEAQ. The CDR3 sequence: CASSPTPGLQETQYF. As DNA, the CDR3 is TGTGCCAGCAGCCCGACCCCCGGGTTACAAGAGACCCAGTACTTC.

This chain links TRBV7-2 with TRBJ2-7, with D unresolved. The ends were cut back, 2 bases at V and 8 bases at J, with 19 bases in the middle. This CDR3 region has 15 residues. Germline lookup yields CDR1 SGHTA and CDR2 FQGNSA. The CDR3 loop is CASSLTVIPYDKQYF. The CDR3 DNA reads TGTGCCAGCAGCTTAACGGTAATCCCCTACGATAAGCAGTACTTC.